The 2 T cell receptor beta chains below all came from one sample that was sequenced in a study of T cell repertoires in cytomegalovirus infection. Antigens for these TCRs are unknown. TCRdb ran MiXCR on the reads and lists one entry per CDR3 protein. The sample lists some 560,000 distinct CDR3 sequences; approximately 40% were seen once. The material sequenced was cultured PBMCs, taken from culture after CMV antigen stimulation. These receptor sequences come from a human donor in good health (CMV status not recorded). Some clones in this sample may be carry-over from other donors' samples.

This chain links TRBV11-2 with TRBJ2-3; TRBD2 might be the D (6 bases). Per germline, CDR1 SGHAT and CDR2 FQNNGV. This CDR3 has 17 residues. Trimming left V 3 bases short and J 2 bases short, with 18 bases between. The CDR3 coding sequence is TGTGCCAGCAGCTTGTGGGCCGGGAGAACCGTCACAGATACGCAGTATTTT. It encodes CASSLWAGRTVTDTQYF. The full variable domain, in which reference TRBV11-2 and TRBJ2-3 provide the parts outside the CDR3, is EAGVAQSPRYKIIEKRQSVAFWCNPISGHATLYWYQQILGQGPKLLIQFQNNGVVDDSQLPKDRFSAERLKGVDSTLKIQPAKLEDSAVYLCASSLWAGRTVTDTQYFGPGTRLTVL.

In its sample, this clonotype was seen a few times. The V and J genes are TRBV7-6 and TRBJ1-6, with 7 positions matching TRBD1. The CDR3 spans 15 residues. Germline CDR1 SGHVS, CDR2 FNYEAQ. With V trimmed by 4 bases and J by 4 bases, 4 bases remained unmatched. The CDR3 region has the DNA TGTGCCAGCAGCTCGGACAGGCCTTATAATTCACCCCTCCACTTT. This codes for CASSSDRPYNSPLHF.